This T cell receptor beta chain was identified in a study of blood T cells in healthy people across ages. Looking at the study overall: About one barcoded beta molecule per two T cells was the capture yield of template switching.

Then a second PCR, running roughly 6 to 12 cycles, was carried out with a sample-barcoded 5' primer and a J-beta primer mix. Each cDNA molecule received a tag from a template-switch adaptor that had 12 random nucleotides. TCRdb re-called the 5' RACE reads with MiXCR, one entry per CDR3 protein. The repertoire holds roughly 2 million distinct CDR3 sequences, with approximately 50% as singletons. The CDR3 length is 14 residues. V was clipped by 2 bases and J by 14 bases; unmatched bases: 9. Germline CDR1 and CDR2: MNHEY and SMNVEV (reference sequence). Study-wide results and limits: The CMV status of each donor remained undetermined, and this could have confounded shifts in expanded clonotypes. Unsorted PBMCs ruled out conclusive naive versus antigen-experienced comparison.

Details on this clonotype: The antigen remains unidentified.

The TCR was taken from a middle-aged woman in good health. Sequences were obtained from blood. This chain connects TRBV27 to TRBJ2-1; TRBD2 matches 10 bases. CDR3 residues: CASSLALAGALKFF. The CDR3 coding sequence is TGTGCCAGCAGTTTAGCGCTAGCGGGAGCGTTGAAGTTCTTC.